Listed below are T cell receptor beta chains from one sample, sequenced in a study of blood T cell repertoires in COVID-19. Clones were sequenced by immunoSEQ multiplex PCR, and TCRdb holds only the in-frame ones, with some missing. The table has a few hundred thousand clones, approximately 84% seen once. The specimen sequenced was peripheral blood. The receptors shown here come from a human donor in a cohort sampled during active COVID-19. CDR3s include the opening cysteine and the closing phenylalanine or tryptophan.

j_call v_call cdr3_aa
TRBJ1-5 TRBV6-1 CASSDRQGLSNQPQHF
TRBJ2-5 TRBV9 CASSVALAGEQETQYF
TRBJ2-7 TRBV2 CASRGGSSYPTYEQYF
TRBJ1-1 TRBV7-8 CASSLEETYTEAFF
TRBJ2-7 TRBV6-2/TRBV6-3 CASSYSRRANEQYF
TRBJ2-6 TRBV7-2 CASSLGQPSGANVLTF
TRBJ2-2 TRBV7-9 CASSLPSEGTGELFF
TRBJ2-3 TRBV28 CASSPHLAGAGDTQYF
TRBJ1-5 TRBV7-2 CASSQGGGNQPQHF
TRBJ1-4 TRBV6-5 CASRRGGAEEKLFF
TRBJ2-3 TRBV13 CASSPRTSGTTDTQYF
TRBJ2-3 TRBV4-3 CASSGHYSQDTQYF
TRBJ2-5 TRBV7-8 CASTPGGFVLAGPGETQYF